This is a list of T cell receptor beta chains from one sample in a study of Ad26.COV2.S vaccination and SARS-CoV-2 variants. The table came from immunoSEQ multiplex PCR; TCRdb's copy has only in-frame clones and leaves some out. The sample has 120,000 to 150,000 clones; 80% to 90% are singletons. The sequencing used peripheral blood, collected after recovery from COVID-19. The receptors shown here come from a human donor who had recovered from COVID-19. The CDR3 runs from the conserved cysteine through the conserved F or W. D genes are given only for firm matches. Clone size is stated in some rows and not others, as once, few, many or a class when expanded.

>TRBJ2-2|.|.|TRBV9|21
CASSVVPLILPSAKNTGELFF
TGTGCCAGCAGCGTAGTTCCCCTCATACTCCCGAGCGCTAAAAACACCGGGGAGCTGTTTTTT
>TRBJ2-1|.|TRBD1|TRBV30|13
CASKGASSYEQFF
TGTGCCTCCAAGGGGGCAAGTAGCTATGAGCAGTTCTTC
>TRBJ2-3|.|TRBD2|TRBV6-4|17
CARAPPLASGATDTQYF
TGTGCCAGGGCGCCCCCCTTAGCCAGCGGGGCCACAGATACGCAGTATTTT
>TRBJ1-1|few|.|TRBV7-9|13
CASSLDRGTEAFF
TGTGCCAGCAGCTTAGACCGAGGCACTGAAGCTTTCTTT
>TRBJ1-4|.|.|TRBV14|15
CASSQEAATNEKLFF
TGTGCCAGCAGCCAAGAAGCAGCAACTAATGAAAAACTGTTTTTT
>TRBJ1-1|few|.|TRBV25-1|13
CASTTTAGLEAFF
TGTGCCAGCACCACGACCGCAGGGTTGGAAGCTTTCTTT
>TRBJ1-1|few|.|TRBV2|16
CASSDFSRVSSTEAFF
TGTGCCAGCAGTGATTTTTCTAGGGTTTCTAGCACTGAAGCTTTCTTT
>TRBJ1-1|few|TRBD1|TRBV28|15
CASSTGTGKDTEAFF
TGTGCCAGCAGTACCGGGACAGGGAAGGACACTGAAGCTTTCTTT
>TRBJ2-2|few|.|TRBV7-9|13
CASSPDRPWELFF
TGTGCCAGCAGCCCGGACAGACCCTGGGAGCTGTTTTTT
>TRBJ1-1|.|TRBD1|TRBV4-3|17
CASSQDPQGAEGTEAFF
TGCGCCAGCAGCCAAGATCCACAGGGGGCAGAGGGCACTGAAGCTTTCTTT
>TRBJ2-2|medium-sized|.|TRBV7-6|12
CASSLEGSELFF
TGTGCCAGCAGCTTAGAGGGGTCAGAGCTGTTTTTT
>TRBJ1-6|.|.|TRBV19|16
CASSIVRGAGNSPLHF
TGTGCCAGTAGTATTGTTCGGGGGGCCGGCAATTCACCCCTCCACTTT
>TRBJ2-1|.|.|TRBV6-5|13
CASRWGRLNEQFF
TGTGCCAGCAGGTGGGGCCGCCTCAATGAGCAGTTCTTC
>TRBJ1-1|.|.|TRBV28|13
CASTARQYTEAFF
TGTGCCAGCACTGCCCGTCAGTACACTGAAGCTTTCTTT
>TRBJ2-7|.|TRBD1|TRBV11-2|16
CASSLDTGTGGDEQYF
TGTGCCAGCAGCTTAGACACCGGGACAGGGGGCGACGAGCAGTACTTC
>TRBJ2-7|few|.|TRBV11-2|12
CASSLEAYEQYF
TGTGCCAGCAGCTTAGAGGCGTACGAGCAGTACTTC
>TRBJ1-2|.|.|TRBV27|16
CASSLSSGGGFYGYTF
TGTGCCAGCAGTTTATCGTCGGGGGGAGGTTTTTATGGCTACACCTTC
>TRBJ2-3|.|.|TRBV9|12
CASSTQTDTQYF
TGTGCCAGCAGCACTCAAACAGATACGCAGTATTTT
>TRBJ2-3|.|TRBD2|TRBV10-3|14
CATGAGGPTDTQYF
TGTGCCACCGGAGCGGGGGGGCCAACAGATACGCAGTATTTT
>TRBJ1-5|.|.|TRBV5-6|17
CASSWRWEQGTDQPQHF
TGTGCCAGCAGCTGGAGGTGGGAACAGGGCACCGATCAGCCCCAGCATTTT
>TRBJ1-2|.|.|TRBV30|13
CASPTPRVGGYTF
TGTGCCAGCCCGACCCCCCGGGTCGGAGGCTACACCTTC
>TRBJ2-7|.|.|TRBV9|14
CASSAVDRGYEQYF
TGTGCCAGCAGCGCAGTGGATCGAGGCTACGAGCAGTACTTC
>TRBJ1-5|.|.|TRBV18|16
CASSPLGTGGGKPQHF
TGTGCCAGCTCACCGTTGGGAACCGGGGGCGGTAAGCCCCAGCATTTT
>TRBJ1-4|.|.|TRBV29-1|13
CSVGGGEREKLFF
TGCAGCGTTGGGGGAGGGGAAAGAGAAAAACTGTTTTTT
>TRBJ2-3|.|.|TRBV4-1|14
CASSQGGIQGTQYF
TGCGCCAGCAGCCAAGGGGGTATCCAGGGTACGCAGTATTTT
>TRBJ2-3|.|.|TRBV5-1|16
CASSLVNGDLSDTQYF
TGCGCCAGCAGCTTGGTTAACGGGGACTTATCAGATACGCAGTATTTT
>TRBJ1-1|few|.|TRBV12-3/TRBV12-4|13
CASSFSGNTEAFF
TGTGCCAGCAGTTTTTCTGGGAACACTGAAGCTTTCTTT
>TRBJ2-5|.|.|TRBV27|14
CASSLLASQETQYF
TGTGCCAGCAGTTTACTTGCCTCGCAAGAGACCCAGTACTTC
>TRBJ2-5|.|TRBD1|TRBV29-1|12
CSVDRGPETQYF
TGCAGCGTTGACAGGGGGCCAGAGACCCAGTACTTC
>TRBJ1-4|.|TRBD1|TRBV5-4|15
CASRKAGTGGEKLFF
TGTGCCAGCAGAAAAGCCGGGACAGGGGGTGAAAAACTGTTTTTT
>TRBJ1-1|.|TRBD1|TRBV4-3|14
CASSQGGQEDEAFF
TGCGCCAGCAGCCAAGGGGGACAGGAGGATGAAGCTTTCTTT
>TRBJ1-3|few|TRBD1|TRBV7-2|14
CASSLNQGADTIYF
TGTGCCAGCAGCTTAAACCAGGGGGCGGACACCATATATTTT
>TRBJ1-6|.|.|TRBV2|16
CASSAPSLSYNSPLHF
TGTGCCAGCAGTGCGCCCTCTCTCTCCTATAATTCACCCCTCCACTTT
>TRBJ1-1|.|.|TRBV24-1|12
CATRWARTEAFF
TGTGCCACCAGATGGGCGCGCACTGAAGCTTTCTTT
>TRBJ2-1|once|TRBD1|TRBV28|15
CASRVTGQGNNEQFF
TGTGCCAGCAGGGTTACGGGACAGGGCAACAATGAGCAGTTCTTC
>TRBJ1-1|.|.|TRBV5-4|14
CASSPGNDWTEAFF
TGTGCCAGCAGCCCGGGCAATGACTGGACTGAAGCTTTCTTT
>TRBJ1-1|once|.|TRBV4-3|15
CASSQDNVNGGEAFF
TGCGCCAGCAGCCAAGATAACGTAAATGGGGGTGAAGCTTTCTTT
>TRBJ2-3|.|.|TRBV2|13
CASKRGFIDTQYF
TGTGCCAGCAAAAGGGGGTTCATTGATACGCAGTATTTT
>TRBJ1-1|few|.|TRBV29-1|11
CSVTQNTEAFF
TGCAGCGTGACCCAGAACACTGAAGCTTTCTTT
>TRBJ2-4|.|.|TRBV27|14
CASSNAGPKNIQYF
TGTGCCAGCAGTAACGCAGGGCCCAAAAACATTCAGTACTTC
>TRBJ2-3|.|.|TRBV4-1|16
CASSQVLAGSTDTQYF
TGCGCCAGCAGCCAGGTACTAGCTGGTAGCACAGATACGCAGTATTTT
>TRBJ2-3|.|.|TRBV9|15
CASSVGVAGTDTQYF
TGTGCCAGCAGCGTAGGTGTGGCAGGCACAGATACGCAGTATTTT
>TRBJ1-5|.|.|TRBV19|15
CASSIRGDSNQPQHF
TGTGCCAGTAGTATACGAGGGGATAGCAATCAGCCCCAGCATTTT
>TRBJ2-7|.|TRBD1|TRBV28|15
CASSAAGTGSYEQYF
TGTGCCAGCAGCGCAGCCGGGACAGGGTCCTACGAGCAGTACTTC
>TRBJ1-2|.|.|TRBV28|14
CASNSGTRNYGYTF
TGTGCCAGCAATTCCGGGACAAGAAACTATGGCTACACCTTC
>TRBJ2-5|.|.|TRBV28|15
CASTSPTQIQETQYF
TGTGCCAGCACCAGCCCGACCCAAATCCAAGAGACCCAGTACTTC
>TRBJ1-1|.|.|TRBV30|14
CAWSVGSPYTEAFF
TGTGCCTGGAGTGTGGGGAGCCCTTACACTGAAGCTTTCTTT
>TRBJ2-3|.|.|TRBV9|14
CASSGGASADTQYF
TGTGCCAGCAGCGGGGGGGCCTCGGCAGATACGCAGTATTTT
>TRBJ1-2|.|.|TRBV18|13
CASSPDSKYGYTF
TGTGCCAGCTCACCTGACAGCAAATATGGCTACACCTTC
>TRBJ2-3|few|TRBD1|TRBV4-3|15
CASSQDRGQGDTQYF
TGCGCCAGCAGCCAAGACAGGGGGCAGGGAGATACGCAGTATTTT
>TRBJ2-3|few|.|TRBV9|13
CASSVAPTDTQYF
TGTGCCAGCAGCGTAGCCCCCACAGATACGCAGTATTTT
>TRBJ2-5|.|TRBD1|TRBV2|14
CASSADRGGETQYF
TGTGCCAGCAGCGCGGACAGGGGGGGAGAGACCCAGTACTTC